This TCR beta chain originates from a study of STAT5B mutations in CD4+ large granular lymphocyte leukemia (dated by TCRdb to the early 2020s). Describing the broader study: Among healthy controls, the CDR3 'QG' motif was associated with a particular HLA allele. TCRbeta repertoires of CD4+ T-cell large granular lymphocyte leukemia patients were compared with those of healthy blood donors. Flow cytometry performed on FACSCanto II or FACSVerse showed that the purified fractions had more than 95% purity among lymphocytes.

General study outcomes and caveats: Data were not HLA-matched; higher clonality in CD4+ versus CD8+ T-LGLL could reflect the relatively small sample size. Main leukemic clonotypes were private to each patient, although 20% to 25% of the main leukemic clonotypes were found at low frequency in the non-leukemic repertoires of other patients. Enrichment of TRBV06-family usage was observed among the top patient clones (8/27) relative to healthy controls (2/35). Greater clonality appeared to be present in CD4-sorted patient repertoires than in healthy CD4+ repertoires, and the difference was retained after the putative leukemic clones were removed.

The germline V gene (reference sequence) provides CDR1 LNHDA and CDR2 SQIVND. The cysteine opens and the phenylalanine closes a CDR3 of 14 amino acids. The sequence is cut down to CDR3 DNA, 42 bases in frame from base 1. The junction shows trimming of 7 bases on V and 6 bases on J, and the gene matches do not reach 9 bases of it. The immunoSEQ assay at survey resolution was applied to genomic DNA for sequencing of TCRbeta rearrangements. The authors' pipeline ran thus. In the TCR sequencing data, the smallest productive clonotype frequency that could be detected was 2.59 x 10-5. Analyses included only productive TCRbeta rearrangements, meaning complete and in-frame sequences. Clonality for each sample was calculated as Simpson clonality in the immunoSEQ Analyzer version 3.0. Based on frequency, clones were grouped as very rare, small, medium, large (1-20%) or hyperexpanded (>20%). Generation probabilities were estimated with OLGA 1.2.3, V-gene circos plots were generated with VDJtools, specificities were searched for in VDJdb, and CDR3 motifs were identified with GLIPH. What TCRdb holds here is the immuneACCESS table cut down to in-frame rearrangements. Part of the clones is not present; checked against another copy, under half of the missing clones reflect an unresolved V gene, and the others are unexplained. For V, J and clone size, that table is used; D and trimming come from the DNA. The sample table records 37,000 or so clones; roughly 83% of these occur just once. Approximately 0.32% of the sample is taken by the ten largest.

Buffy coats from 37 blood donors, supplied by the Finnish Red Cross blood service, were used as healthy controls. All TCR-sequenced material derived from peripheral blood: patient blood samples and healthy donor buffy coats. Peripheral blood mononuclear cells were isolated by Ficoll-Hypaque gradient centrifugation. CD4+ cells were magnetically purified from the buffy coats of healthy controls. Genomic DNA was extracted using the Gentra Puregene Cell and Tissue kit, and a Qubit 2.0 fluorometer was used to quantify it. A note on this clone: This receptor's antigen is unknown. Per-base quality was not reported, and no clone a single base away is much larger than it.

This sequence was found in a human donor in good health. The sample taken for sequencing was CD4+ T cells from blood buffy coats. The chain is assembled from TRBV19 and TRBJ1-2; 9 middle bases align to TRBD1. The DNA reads TGTGCCAGTAATATCCGGGACAGGGTGGATGGCTACACCTTC. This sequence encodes CASNIRDRVDGYTF.